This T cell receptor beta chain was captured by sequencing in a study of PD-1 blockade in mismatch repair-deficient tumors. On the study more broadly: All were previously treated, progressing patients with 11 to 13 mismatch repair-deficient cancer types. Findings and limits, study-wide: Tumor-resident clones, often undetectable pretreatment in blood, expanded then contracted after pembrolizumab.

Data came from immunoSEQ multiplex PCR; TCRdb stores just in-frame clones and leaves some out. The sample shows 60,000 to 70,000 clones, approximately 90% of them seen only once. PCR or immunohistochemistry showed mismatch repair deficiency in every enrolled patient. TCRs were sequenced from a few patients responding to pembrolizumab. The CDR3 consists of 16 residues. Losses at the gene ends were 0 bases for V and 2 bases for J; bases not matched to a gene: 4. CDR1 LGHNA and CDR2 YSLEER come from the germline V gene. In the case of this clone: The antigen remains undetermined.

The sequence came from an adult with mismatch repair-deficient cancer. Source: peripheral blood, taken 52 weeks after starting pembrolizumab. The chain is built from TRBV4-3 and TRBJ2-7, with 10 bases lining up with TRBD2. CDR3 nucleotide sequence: TGCGCCAGCAGCCAAGATAGGCTAGCGGGAGCCTACGAGCAGTACTTC. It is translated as CASSQDRLAGAYEQYF.